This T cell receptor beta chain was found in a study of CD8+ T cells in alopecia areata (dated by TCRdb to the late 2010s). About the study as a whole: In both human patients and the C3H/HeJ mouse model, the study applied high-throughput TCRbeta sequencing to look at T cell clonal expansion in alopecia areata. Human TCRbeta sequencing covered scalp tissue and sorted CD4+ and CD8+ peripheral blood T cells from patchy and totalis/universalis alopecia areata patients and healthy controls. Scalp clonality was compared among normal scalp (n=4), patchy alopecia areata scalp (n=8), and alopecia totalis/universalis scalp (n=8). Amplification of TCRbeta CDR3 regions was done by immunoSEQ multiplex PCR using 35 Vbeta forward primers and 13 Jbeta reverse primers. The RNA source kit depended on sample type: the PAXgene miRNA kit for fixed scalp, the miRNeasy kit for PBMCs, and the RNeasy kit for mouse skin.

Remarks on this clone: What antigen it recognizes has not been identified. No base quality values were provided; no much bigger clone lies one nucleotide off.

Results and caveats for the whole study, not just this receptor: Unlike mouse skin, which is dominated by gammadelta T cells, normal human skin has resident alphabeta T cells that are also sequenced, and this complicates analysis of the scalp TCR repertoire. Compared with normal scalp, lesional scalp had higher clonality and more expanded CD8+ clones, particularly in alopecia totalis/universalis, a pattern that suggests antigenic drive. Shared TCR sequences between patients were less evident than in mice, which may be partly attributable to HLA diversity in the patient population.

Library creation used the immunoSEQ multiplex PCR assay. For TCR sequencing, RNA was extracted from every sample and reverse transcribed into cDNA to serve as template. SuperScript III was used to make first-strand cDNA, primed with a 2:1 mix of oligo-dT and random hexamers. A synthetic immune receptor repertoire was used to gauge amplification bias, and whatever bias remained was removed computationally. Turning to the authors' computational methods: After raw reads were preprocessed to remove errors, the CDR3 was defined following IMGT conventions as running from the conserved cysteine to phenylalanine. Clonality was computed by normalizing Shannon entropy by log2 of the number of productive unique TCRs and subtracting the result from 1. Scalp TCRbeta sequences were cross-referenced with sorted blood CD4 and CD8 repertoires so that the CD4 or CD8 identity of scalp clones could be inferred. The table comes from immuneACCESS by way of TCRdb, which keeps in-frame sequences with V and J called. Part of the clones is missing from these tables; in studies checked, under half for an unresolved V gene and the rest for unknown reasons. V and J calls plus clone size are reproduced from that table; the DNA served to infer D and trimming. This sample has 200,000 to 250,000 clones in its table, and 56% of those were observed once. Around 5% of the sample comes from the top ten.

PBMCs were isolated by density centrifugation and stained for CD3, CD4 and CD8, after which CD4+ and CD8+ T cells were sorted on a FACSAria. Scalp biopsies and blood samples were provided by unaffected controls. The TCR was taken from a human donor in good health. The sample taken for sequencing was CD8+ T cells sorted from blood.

CDR3 reads: CASSSGLFGETQYF. The DNA sequence is given as TGTGCCAGCAGTTCCGGACTATTTGGTGAGACCCAGTACTTC. The chain joins TRBV27 to TRBJ2-5, with TRBD2 as a weak D call on 6 bases. The CDR3 holds 14 amino acids from the cysteine to the phenylalanine. The only DNA kept is the CDR3, 42 bases in frame from the first base. The germline ends are 14 bases apart after V is trimmed by 4 bases and J by 5 bases. Via the germline V gene (reference sequence), CDR1 is MNHEY and CDR2 SMNVEV.